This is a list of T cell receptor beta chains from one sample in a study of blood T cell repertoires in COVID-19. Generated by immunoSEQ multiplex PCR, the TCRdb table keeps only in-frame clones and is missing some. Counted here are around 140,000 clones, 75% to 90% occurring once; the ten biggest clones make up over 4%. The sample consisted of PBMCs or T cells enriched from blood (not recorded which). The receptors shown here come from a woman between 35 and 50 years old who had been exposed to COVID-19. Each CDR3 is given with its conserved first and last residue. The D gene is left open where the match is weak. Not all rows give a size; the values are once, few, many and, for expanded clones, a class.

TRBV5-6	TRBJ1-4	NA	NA	TGTGCCAGCAGCTCGAGACAGGCCCAGAAGGGTGAAAAACTGTTTTTT	CASSSRQAQKGEKLFF
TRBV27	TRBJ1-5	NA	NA	TGTGCCAGCAGCCCCGGGGACATTCAGCCCCAGCATTTT	CASSPGDIQPQHF
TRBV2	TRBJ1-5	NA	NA	TGTGCCAGCAGTGGGAGGCGAGATATCAATCAGCCCCAGCATTTT	CASSGRRDINQPQHF
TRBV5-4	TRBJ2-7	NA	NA	TGTGCCAGCAGCTTGCAATCCAACGAGCAGTACTTC	CASSLQSNEQYF
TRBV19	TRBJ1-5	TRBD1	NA	TGTGCCAGTAGGAGGGGGCGTTATAGCAATCAGCCCCAGCATTTT	CASRRGRYSNQPQHF
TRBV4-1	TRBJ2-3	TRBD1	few	TGCGCCAGCAGCCACGCCAAACAGGGGAATACGCAGTATTTT	CASSHAKQGNTQYF
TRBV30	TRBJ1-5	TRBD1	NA	TGTGCCTGGGACGGACAGGCGAATGATCAGCCCCAGCATTTT	CAWDGQANDQPQHF
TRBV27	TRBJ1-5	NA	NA	TGTGCCAGCAGTTTATTGGCGGCCAACAATCAGCCCCAGCATTTT	CASSLLAANNQPQHF
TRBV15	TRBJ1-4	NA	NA	TGTGCCACCAGCAGGATACGACTTATTTTCGAGCAAACTAATGAAAAACTGTTTTTT	CATSRIRLIFEQTNEKLFF
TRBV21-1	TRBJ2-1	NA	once	TGTGCCAGCAGCAAAAGGGGGAGAAGGTCCTACAATGAGCAGTTCTTC	CASSKRGRRSYNEQFF
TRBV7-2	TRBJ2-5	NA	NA	TGTGCCAGCAGCTTAGTAGGGGGAGGGGCCGAGACCCAGTACTTC	CASSLVGGGAETQYF
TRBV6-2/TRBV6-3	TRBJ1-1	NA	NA	TGTGCCAGCAGCCTCCAGTTGAACACTGAAGCTTTCTTT	CASSLQLNTEAFF
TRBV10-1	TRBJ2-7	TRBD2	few	TGCGCCAGCAGTGACCGGACTAGCCAGTACGAGCAGTACTTC	CASSDRTSQYEQYF
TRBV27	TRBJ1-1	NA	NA	TGTGCCAGCAGACCCGCAGGGGCGACTGAAGCTTTCTTT	CASRPAGATEAFF
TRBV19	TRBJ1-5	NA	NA	TGTGCCAGTAGTTGGGGCTCGGGCAATCAGCCCCAGCATTTT	CASSWGSGNQPQHF
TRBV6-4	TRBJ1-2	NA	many	TGTGCCAGCAGTGACTCAGGGGGAGACCACGGAGGCTACACCTTC	CASSDSGGDHGGYTF
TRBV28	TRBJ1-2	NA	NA	TGTGCCAGCAGACCCCAAGAGGGCTACACCTTC	CASRPQEGYTF
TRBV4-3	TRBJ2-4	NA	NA	TGCGCCAGCAGCCAATACTGGCAGGGAAAAAACATTCAGTACTTC	CASSQYWQGKNIQYF
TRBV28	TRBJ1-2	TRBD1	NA	TGTGCCAGCAGTTCAGGGGGAGAAAACTATGGCTACACCTTC	CASSSGGENYGYTF
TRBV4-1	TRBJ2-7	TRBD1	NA	TGCGCCAGCAGCCACAAAACCCGGGACAGGGACGAGCAGTACTTC	CASSHKTRDRDEQYF
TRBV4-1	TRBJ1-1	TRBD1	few	TGCGCCAGCAGCCGCCGACAGGGATCGGGCACTGAAGCTTTCTTT	CASSRRQGSGTEAFF
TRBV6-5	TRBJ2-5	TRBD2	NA	TGTGCCAGCTTACCGGGGGGGGGCATGGAGACCCAGTACTTC	CASLPGGGMETQYF
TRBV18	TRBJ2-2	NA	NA	TGTGCCAGCTCACCACCAGGGGCTACCGGGGAGCTGTTTTTT	CASSPPGATGELFF
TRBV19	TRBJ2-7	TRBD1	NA	TGTGCCAGTAGTGGACACCGGATGACAGGGCGGCCGTACGAGCAGTACTTC	CASSGHRMTGRPYEQYF
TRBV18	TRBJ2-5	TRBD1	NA	TGTGCCAGCTTCGCACAGGGGGCAATAGAGACCCAGTACTTC	CASFAQGAIETQYF
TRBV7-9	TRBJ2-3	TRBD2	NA	TGTGCCAGCAGCTTATCGGCGGGAGGGCCTGGCACAGATACGCAGTATTTT	CASSLSAGGPGTDTQYF
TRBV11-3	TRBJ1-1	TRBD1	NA	TGTGCCAGCAGCCCAGGACAGGGAAACACTGAAGCTTTCTTT	CASSPGQGNTEAFF
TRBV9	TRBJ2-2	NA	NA	TGTGCCAGCAGCGGGGGCCCCGGGGAGCTGTTTTTT	CASSGGPGELFF
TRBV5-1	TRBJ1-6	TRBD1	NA	TGCGCCAGCAGCCAGACAGGGGATCGAAATTCACCCCTCCACTTT	CASSQTGDRNSPLHF
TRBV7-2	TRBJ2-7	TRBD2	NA	TGTGCCAGCAGCGCGGGACTAGCGGTCTCCTACGAGCAGTACTTC	CASSAGLAVSYEQYF
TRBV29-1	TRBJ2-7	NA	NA	TGCAGCGCATCCTTACAGGGAACCTACGAGCAGTACTTC	CSASLQGTYEQYF
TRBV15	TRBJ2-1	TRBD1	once	TGTGCCACCAGCAGAGAAGGGACAGGGGCCTACAATGAGCAGTTCTTC	CATSREGTGAYNEQFF
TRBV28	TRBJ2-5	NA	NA	TGTGCCAGCAACCAGGGTCGGGAGACCCAGTACTTC	CASNQGRETQYF
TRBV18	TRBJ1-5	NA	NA	TGTGCCAGCTCACCGACCGAGGATCAGCCCCAGCATTTT	CASSPTEDQPQHF
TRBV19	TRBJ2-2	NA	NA	TGTGCCAGTAACCGAGGAAGGGGGTCGGGCACCGGGGAGCTGTTTTTT	CASNRGRGSGTGELFF
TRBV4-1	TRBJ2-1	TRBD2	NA	TGCGCCAGCAGCCAAGAACGGGGGGGCTCCTACAATGAGCAGTTCTTC	CASSQERGGSYNEQFF
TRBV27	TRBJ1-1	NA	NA	TGTGCCAGCAGTTGGGGGAGGGGCATTAAGAACACTGAAGCTTTCTTT	CASSWGRGIKNTEAFF
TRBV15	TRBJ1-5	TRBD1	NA	TGTGCCACCAGCAGAGACAGGGGGCTTCAGCCCCAGCATTTT	CATSRDRGLQPQHF
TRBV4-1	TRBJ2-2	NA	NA	TGCGCCAGCAGCCAAGGCCACTCGAACACCGGGGAGCTGTTTTTT	CASSQGHSNTGELFF
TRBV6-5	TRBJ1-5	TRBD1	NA	TGTGCCAGCAGACGACAGGGGGCAAGCAATCAGCCCCAGCATTTT	CASRRQGASNQPQHF
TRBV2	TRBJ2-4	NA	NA	TGTGCCAGCAGTACCCAGACAGTAGCCAAAAACATTCAGTACTTC	CASSTQTVAKNIQYF